This passage covers 8 T cell receptor beta chains from one sample sequenced in a study of T cell repertoires in cytomegalovirus infection. MiXCR, applied by TCRdb to the reads, yields one record per CDR3 protein. The sample holds hundreds of thousands of distinct CDR3 sequences; approximately 24% are singletons and the top ten take around 8%. The source material was CD8+ T cells from PBMCs. These receptors originate from a human donor in good health (CMV status not recorded). Some clones in this sample may be carry-over from other donors' samples.

This clonotype occurred many times. The V gene is TRBV7-2, the J gene TRBJ2-2; D may be TRBD1 (5 bases). The CDR3 covers 16 residues. Germline values: CDR1 SGHTA, CDR2 FQGNSA. V lost 5 bases, J lost 4 bases, and 17 bases lay in between. CDR3 DNA: TGTGCCAGCAGCCTAAGGGCAGGGCCGGGCACCGGGGAGCTGTTTTTT. Protein: CASSLRAGPGTGELFF.

The chain joins TRBV12-3 or TRBV12-4 to TRBJ1-1; D gene unclear. Trimming took off 10 bases at V and 5 bases at J, with 14 bases between the two ends. The CDR3 is 12 residues long. CDR3 in DNA: TGTGCCACCAGCTGGGCAGTGACTGAAGCTTTCTTT. Translating gives CATSWAVTEAFF.

This rearrangement joins TRBV28 to TRBJ1-4; TRBD1 might be the D (6 bases). Germline-derived CDR1 and CDR2 are MDHEN and SYDVKM. The CDR3 has 15 residues. Trimming shortened V by 6 bases and J by 6 bases, and 17 bases separated the two germline ends. CDR3 sequence: CASSPIFRQDEKLFF. In nucleotides, the CDR3 is TGTGCCAGCAGCCCTATTTTTCGACAGGATGAAAAACTGTTTTTT.

V and J are TRBV20-1 and TRBJ2-1, with 12 bases lining up with TRBD2. The V segment lost 6 bases and the J segment 4 bases; nucleotides outside the gene matches: 16. The CDR3 runs to 18 residues. From germline, CDR1 is DFQATT and CDR2 SNEGSKA (reference sequence). CDR3: CSASSGGAFVTLYNEQFF. Written as DNA, the CDR3 is TGCAGTGCATCTAGCGGGGGGGCCTTCGTTACCCTTTACAATGAGCAGTTCTTC.

This clonotype showed up just a few times. The chain uses TRBV29-1 and TRBJ2-7, with D hard to call. Germline lookup yields CDR1 SQVTM and CDR2 ANQGSEA. V was cut by 6 bases and J by 0 bases, with 12 bases left in between. The CDR3 is made up of 13 amino acids. The CDR3 region has the DNA TGCAGCGTCCCGACTGGGGACTCCTACGAGCAGTACTTC. Residues: CSVPTGDSYEQYF.

As DNA, the CDR3 is TGCAGCGTTGACTTCCAGTTTGAGCAGTTCTTC. It is translated as CSVDFQFEQFF. This rearrangement joins TRBV29-1 to TRBJ2-1; D is undetermined. The germline V and J ends were trimmed by 3 bases and 9 bases, with 9 bases remaining between them. CDR1 and CDR2 (germline): SQVTM, ANQGSEA. There are 11 residues in the CDR3.

The sample holds a few counts of this clonotype. The rearrangement links TRBV27 to TRBJ2-7; D tentatively reads TRBD1 or TRBD2 (6 bases each). V was pared by 0 bases and J by 10 bases, with 13 bases between. This CDR3 comprises 13 residues. Germline-derived CDR1 and CDR2 are MNHEY and SMNVEV (reference sequence). The CDR3 DNA sequence: TGTGCCAGCAGTTTATCATCCGGGGGCGTCCAGTACGTC. Amino acids: CASSLSSGGVQYV.

In its sample, this clonotype was seen a few times. This sequence joins TRBV7-9 and TRBJ2-3; D is unclear. Trimming took off 7 bases at V and 3 bases at J, with 11 bases between the two ends. The CDR3 consists of 13 residues. The germline V gene has CDR1 SEHNR and CDR2 FQNEAQ (reference sequence). The CDR3 reads CASIRAWTDTQYF. CDR3 coding DNA: TGTGCCAGCATCCGTGCGTGGACAGATACGCAGTATTTT.